This T cell receptor (beta chain) came from a study of blood T cell repertoires in COVID-19. This CDR3 contains 13 residues. Germline V gene lookup returns CDR1 MGHRA and CDR2 YSYEKL. The germline V and J ends were trimmed by 3 bases and 12 bases, with 15 bases remaining between them. Produced via immunoSEQ multiplex PCR; TCRdb's table is partial and in-frame only. This table holds some 160,000 clones, 76% found once. This sequence was found in a man in his fifties or sixties with acute or convalescent COVID-19. Sequencing input: peripheral blood. V and J are TRBV4-1 and TRBJ2-1, with D hard to call. The CDR3 spells CASSHLTADGQFF. For the CDR3, the DNA is TGCGCCAGCAGCCACCTTACTGCGGATGGGCAGTTCTTC.